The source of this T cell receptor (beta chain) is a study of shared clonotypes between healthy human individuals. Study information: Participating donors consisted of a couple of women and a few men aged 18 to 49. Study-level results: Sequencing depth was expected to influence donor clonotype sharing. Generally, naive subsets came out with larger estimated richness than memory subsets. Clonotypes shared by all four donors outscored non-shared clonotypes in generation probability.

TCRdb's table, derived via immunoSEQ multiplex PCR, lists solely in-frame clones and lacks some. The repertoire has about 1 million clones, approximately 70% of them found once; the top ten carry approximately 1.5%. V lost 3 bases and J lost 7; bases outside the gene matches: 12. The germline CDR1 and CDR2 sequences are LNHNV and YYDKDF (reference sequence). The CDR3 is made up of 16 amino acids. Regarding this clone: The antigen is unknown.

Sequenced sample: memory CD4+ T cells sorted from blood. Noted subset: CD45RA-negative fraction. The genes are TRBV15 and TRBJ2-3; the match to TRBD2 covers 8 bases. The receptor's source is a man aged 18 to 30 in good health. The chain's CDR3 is CATSRATGTSWNTQYF. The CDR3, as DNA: TGTGCCACCAGCAGGGCTACCGGGACTAGTTGGAATACGCAGTATTTT.